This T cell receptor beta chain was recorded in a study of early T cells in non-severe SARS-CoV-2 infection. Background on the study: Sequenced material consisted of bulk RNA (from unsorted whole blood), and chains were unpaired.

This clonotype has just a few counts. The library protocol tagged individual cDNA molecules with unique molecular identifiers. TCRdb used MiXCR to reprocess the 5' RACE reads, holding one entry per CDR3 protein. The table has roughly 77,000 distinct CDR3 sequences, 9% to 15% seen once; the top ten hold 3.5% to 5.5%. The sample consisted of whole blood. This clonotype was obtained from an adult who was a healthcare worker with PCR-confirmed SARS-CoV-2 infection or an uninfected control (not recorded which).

This CDR3 is CASSLDTAGVANEQFF. DNA for the CDR3: TGTGCCAGCAGCTTAGATACAGCGGGAGTCGCCAATGAGCAGTTCTTC. The rearrangement links TRBV11-2 to TRBJ2-1, with 8 bases fitting TRBD2. Trimming removed 0 bases from V and 6 bases from J; junction bases left unmatched: 7. The CDR3 has 16 amino acids. From germline, CDR1 is SGHAT and CDR2 FQNNGV.